This TCR beta chain was obtained from a study of persistence of HIV-infected CD4 T cells. Study details: Isolated cells were CMV- and HIV-1 Gag-responding CD4+ T cells.

An overlapping HIV-1 Gag peptide pool stimulated these cells at approximately 1 ug/peptide/mL. CD40L-negative CD69-negative CD45RO-high memory CD4+ T cells were sorted as populations depleted of antigen-responding cells. Of note for this clone: Its specificity is not known.

The immunoSEQ assay was version 4, run in survey mode. Profiling relied on immunoSEQ multiplex PCR, and the TCRdb table lists in-frame clones only, not all of them. This sample yields about 40,000 clones, of which 75% to 85% are seen a single time; around 14% belongs to the top ten. Germline values: CDR1 SNHLY, CDR2 FYNNEI. This CDR3 comprises 13 residues. The V segment lost 5 bases and the J segment 7 bases; nucleotides outside the gene matches: 8. V usage is TRBV2 and J usage is TRBJ2-7; 7 nucleotides agree with TRBD1. The receptor was derived from an adult man with HIV who was CMV-seropositive. The starting material was CD4+ T cells sorted from PBMCs after approximately 19-hour stimulation, obtained from a patient who received antiretroviral therapy. The CDR3 reads CASSQDRMHEQYF. Here the CDR3 DNA reads TGTGCCAGCAGTCAGGACAGGATGCATGAGCAGTACTTC.